Detailed here is one T cell receptor (beta chain). This specimen belongs to a study of blood T cell repertoires in COVID-19. Study information: PBMCs, B-cell-depleted T cells, or T cells provided the cDNA or gDNA that made up the material.

As handled by the study authors: Using reference gene primer amplification, nucleated cell counts were estimated. Assay: immunoSEQ multiplex PCR; the TCRdb copy retains only in-frame clones and omits some. V, J and clone size derive from that table, while D and trimming were established from the DNA sequence. The sample lists about 190,000 clones, just under 80% occurring once. Sequences were obtained from peripheral blood. The sequence came from an elderly woman with active or convalescent COVID-19.

In DNA, the CDR3 is TGTGCCAGCAGTTTCAGGGGGGACGAGCAGTACTTC. This translates into CASSFRGDEQYF. The V call is TRBV28, the J call TRBJ2-7; perhaps TRBD1 as D (7 bases). V was pared by 3 bases and J by 5 bases, with 8 bases between. Germline V gene data show CDR1 as MDHEN and CDR2 as SYDVKM. The CDR3 totals 12 residues. The whole variable domain, filled in from reference TRBV28 and TRBJ2-7, reads DVKVTQSSRYLVKRTGEKVFLECVQDMDHENMFWYRQDPGLGLRLIYFSYDVKMKEKGDIPEGYSVSREKKERFSLILESASTNQTSMYLCASSFRGDEQYFGPGTRLTVT.